Shown below are 25 T cell receptor beta chains from a single sample sequenced in a study of blood T cell repertoires in COVID-19. TCRdb's table, derived via immunoSEQ multiplex PCR, lists solely in-frame clones and lacks some. The sample comprises more than 150,000 clones, 80% to 90% of which are singletons, and more than 2% rests with the top ten. Specimen: peripheral blood. The receptors were gathered from a woman in her 70s with acute or convalescent COVID-19.

The chain has TRBV7-8 and TRBJ1-4; D perhaps matches TRBD1 (5 bases). This CDR3 has 16 amino acids. Germline V CDR1 and CDR2: SGHVS, FQNEAQ. The germline V and J ends were trimmed by 5 bases and 0 bases, with 13 bases remaining between them. Written as DNA, the CDR3 is TGTGCCAGCAGCCCGAGATGGGACTCAACTAATGAAAAACTGTTTTTT. As protein: CASSPRWDSTNEKLFF.

The genes are TRBV5-3 and TRBJ1-5, with TRBD1 matching over 9 bases. TRBV5-3 is assigned to the ORF class and has an uncertain function. Germline trimming cut 3 bases from V and 5 bases from J; bases unmatched to any gene: 6. The CDR3 is 15 amino acids. DNA for the CDR3: TGTGCCAGAAGCTGGGACAGGGTTCAGGATCAGCCCCAGCATTTT. Its protein is CARSWDRVQDQPQHF.

Ten or more counts support this clone. The genes are TRBV19 and TRBJ2-2; D may be TRBD1 (6 bases). This CDR3 spans 16 amino acids. V lost 5 bases and J 5 bases, leaving 18 bases between the germline ends. Germline V gene lookup returns CDR1 LNHDA and CDR2 SQIVND (reference sequence). CDR3 amino acids: CASSPQGKVYTGELFF. As DNA, the CDR3 is TGTGCCAGTAGTCCACAGGGAAAGGTCTATACCGGGGAGCTGTTTTTT.

V is TRBV19 and J is TRBJ2-2; possibly TRBD1 for D (5 bases). This CDR3 is 14 amino acids long. The germline gives CDR1 LNHDA, CDR2 SQIVND (reference sequence). The V end lost 5 bases, the J end lost 1 base, and 8 bases lay between the germline ends. CDR3 sequence: CASSGQGNTGELFF. The CDR3 coding sequence is TGTGCCAGTAGTGGGCAGGGGAACACCGGGGAGCTGTTTTTT. The full variable domain, in which reference TRBV19 and TRBJ2-2 provide the parts outside the CDR3, is DGGITQSPKYLFRKEGQNVTLSCEQNLNHDAMYWYRQDPGQGLRLIYYSQIVNDFQKGDIAEGYSVSREKKESFPLTVTSAQKNPTAFYLCASSGQGNTGELFFGEGSRLTVL.

The V gene is TRBV6-5, the J gene TRBJ1-2; 10 bases map to TRBD1. With 2 bases clipped from V and 7 bases from J, the junction kept 4 bases outside the gene matches. The germline V gene encodes CDR1 MNHEY and CDR2 SVGAGI. CDR3 length: 14 amino acids. DNA of the CDR3: TGTGCCAGCAGTTACCCCGGACAGGGGGGTGGCTACACCTTC. Protein sequence: CASSYPGQGGGYTF.

The chain uses TRBV3-1 (or the pseudogene TRBV3-2) and TRBJ1-2, with unresolved D. This CDR3 spans 14 amino acids. Germline CDR1 is LGHDT and CDR2 is YNNKEL (reference sequence). The germline V and J ends were trimmed by 0 bases and 4 bases, with 9 bases remaining between them. This chain's CDR3 is CASSQDHRSYGYTF. The CDR3 nucleotides are TGTGCCAGCAGCCAAGATCACAGAAGCTATGGCTACACCTTC.

The chain combines TRBV19 with TRBJ2-5; TRBD1 agrees at 8 bases. After removal of 3 bases from V and 7 bases from J, the junction contained 10 bases not matched to a gene. The CDR3 sequence is 15 residues long. Per germline, CDR1 LNHDA and CDR2 SQIVND (reference sequence). CDR3 nucleotide sequence: TGTGCCAGTAGTATTGCCAGGGGGCCGTCGGGGACCCAGTACTTC. Its protein is CASSIARGPSGTQYF.

V is TRBV11-1 and J is TRBJ2-2; a weak D match, TRBD1 (7 bases). From germline, CDR1 is SGHAT and CDR2 FQDESV (reference sequence). The CDR3 runs to 14 residues. Trimming left V 7 bases short and J 6 bases short, with 15 bases between. The CDR3 sequence is CASIGGGRAGELFF. In nucleotides, the CDR3 is TGTGCCAGCATAGGAGGGGGCAGGGCCGGGGAGCTGTTTTTT. Full variable domain (remainder filled in from reference TRBV11-1 and TRBJ2-2): EAEVAQSPRYKITEKSQAVAFWCDPISGHATLYWYRQILGQGPELLVQFQDESVVDDSQLPKDRFSAERLKGVDSTLKIQPAELGDSAMYLCASIGGGRAGELFFGEGSRLTVL.

This clone was detected a few times. The V call is TRBV6-2 or TRBV6-3, the J call TRBJ1-2; D ambiguous. There are 14 residues in the CDR3. Trimming took off 6 bases at V and 8 bases at J, with 19 bases between the two ends. Germline V gene data show CDR1 as MNHEY and CDR2 as SVGEGT. CDR3 sequence (DNA): TGTGCCAGCAGCTCCATGGGCCGGGGAGACGGCTACACCTTC. It encodes CASSSMGRGDGYTF.

The chain joins TRBV5-8 to TRBJ1-3; the D gene is possibly TRBD1 (6 bases). The CDR3 is 16 residues long. The V gene's germline CDR1 is SGHTS and CDR2 YDEGEE. The V end was cut by 4 bases, the J end by 1 base, with 15 bases between. CDR3 protein: CASSRTNRVSGNTIYF. Written as DNA, the CDR3 is TGTGCCAGCAGCAGAACGAACAGGGTTTCTGGAAACACCATATATTTT.

The CDR3 bases are TGCGCCAGCAGCTTGGTAACAGGGGAGAACACTGAAGCTTTCTTT. Translated: CASSLVTGENTEAFF. The chain links TRBV5-1 to TRBJ1-1; 7 positions match TRBD1. Germline loops: CDR1 SGHRS, CDR2 YFSETQ. The CDR3 totals 15 residues. The J segment lost 1 base and the V segment lost 0 bases, leaving 3 bases of the junction unmatched.

The chain combines TRBV18 with TRBJ2-2; a possible D gene is TRBD2 (6 bases). The CDR3 is 15 amino acids. CDR1 and CDR2 from the germline V gene are KGHSH and LQKENI. V was pared by 3 bases and J by 2 bases, with 10 bases between. The CDR3 DNA reads TGTGCCAGCTCACCCATGGAGGGAAACACCGGGGAGCTGTTTTTT. Residues: CASSPMEGNTGELFF.

The V gene is TRBV4-1, the J gene TRBJ1-5; D remains unclear. The CDR3 totals 18 residues. V lost 2 bases and J 2 bases, leaving 19 bases between the germline ends. CDR1 is MGHRA, CDR2 YSYEKL, per germline. CDR3 DNA: TGCGCCAGCAGCCAATCTAGACGGTTCGGATCCCGCAATCAGCCCCAGCATTTT. It yields the protein CASSQSRRFGSRNQPQHF.

The rearrangement joins TRBV5-1 to TRBJ2-1, with 10 nucleotides matching TRBD2. V trimming: 4 bases; J trimming: 7 bases; junction bases outside the gene matches: 8. Germline loops: CDR1 SGHRS, CDR2 YFSETQ. The CDR3 has 15 residues. The CDR3 DNA sequence: TGCGCCAGCAGCACCGCTAGCGGGAGCGGGAATGAGCAGTTCTTC. This gives the protein CASSTASGSGNEQFF.

V is TRBV30 and J is TRBJ2-7, with TRBD1 matching over 8 bases. Trimming at V came to 0 bases and at J to 1 base, leaving 5 bases not matched to a gene. This CDR3 is built from 15 residues. CDR1 is GTSNPN, CDR2 SVGIG, per germline (reference sequence). The CDR3 region is CAWSVSGGASYEQYF. In nucleotides, the CDR3 is TGTGCCTGGAGTGTCTCAGGGGGCGCTTCCTACGAGCAGTACTTC.

Comment on this clone: The sample has other DNA sequences that encode this CDR3 too. The chain employs TRBV18 and TRBJ1-1; 10 bases fit TRBD1. The CDR3 totals 15 residues. V lost 4 bases and J lost 0; bases outside the gene matches: 2. Germline V gene lookup returns CDR1 KGHSH and CDR2 LQKENI. The CDR3 reads CASSLGQGMNTEAFF. CDR3 coding DNA: TGTGCCAGCTCACTGGGACAGGGGATGAACACTGAAGCTTTCTTT.

This clone has only a few counts. The chain recombines TRBV7-6 with TRBJ2-7; 7 nucleotides agree with TRBD1. This CDR3 is 15 amino acids long. The V gene's germline CDR1 is SGHVS and CDR2 FNYEAQ. The junction had 5 bases not matched to a gene; V was cut back by 0 bases and J by 3 bases. The CDR3 is CASSLAGAGGYEQYV. The CDR3 DNA reads TGTGCCAGCAGCTTAGCGGGGGCAGGGGGCTACGAGCAGTACGTC.

This chain joins TRBV7-9 and TRBJ1-1; 9 positions agree with TRBD1. The CDR3 covers 16 residues. CDR1 and CDR2 (germline): SEHNR, FQNEAQ (reference sequence). V gave up 5 bases and J gave up 1 base; unmatched junction bases: 8. The CDR3 coding sequence is TGTGCCAGCAGCGTGGGACAGGGATGGGGGAACACTGAAGCTTTCTTT. It translates to CASSVGQGWGNTEAFF. Together with reference TRBV7-9 and TRBJ1-1, the CDR3 gives the full variable domain: DTGVSQNPRHKITKRGQNVTFRCDPISEHNRLYWYRQTLGQGPEFLTYFQNEAQLEKSRLLSDRFSAERPKGSFSTLEIQRTEQGDSAMYLCASSVGQGWGNTEAFFGQGTRLTVV.

The gene calls are TRBV5-1 and TRBJ2-1, with D possibly TRBD2 on 6 matching bases. CDR1 is SGHRS and CDR2 is YFSETQ in the germline V gene. The CDR3 has 15 amino acids. V lost 2 bases, J lost 0 bases, and 9 bases lay in between. CDR3 coding DNA: TGCGCCAGCAGCTTCGGCGGGGACTCCTACAATGAGCAGTTCTTC. Residues: CASSFGGDSYNEQFF.

The V and J genes are TRBV4-3 and TRBJ1-2; possibly TRBD1 for D (6 bases). The CDR3 length is 14 residues. Trimming took 3 bases from V and 4 from J, leaving 12 bases between them. Germline V gives CDR1 LGHNA, CDR2 YSLEER. The CDR3 sequence is CASSHDRRPYGYTF. Here the CDR3 DNA reads TGCGCCAGCAGCCACGACAGGCGACCCTATGGCTACACCTTC.

This rearrangement joins TRBV30 to TRBJ1-2, with 7 bases matching TRBD1. V shed 3 bases and J 1 base; nucleotides not matched to a gene: 14. CDR1 GTSNPN and CDR2 SVGIG come from the germline V gene (reference sequence). The CDR3 contains 17 residues. CDR3 sequence (DNA): TGTGCCTGGAGGATCGCCACAGGGGAAGGGTATAACTATGGCTACACCTTC. This sequence encodes CAWRIATGEGYNYGYTF.

There are a few counts of this clone. The CDR3 protein is CASSGGTSGTNEQFF. The CDR3 region has the DNA TGTGCCAGCAGCGGAGGGACTAGCGGTACGAATGAGCAGTTCTTC. The rearrangement links TRBV5-4 to TRBJ2-1; 11 bases fit TRBD2. CDR1 is SGHNT, CDR2 YYREEE, per germline (reference sequence). V dropped 4 bases and J dropped 7; count of bases not matched to a gene: 7. The CDR3 has 15 residues.

Written as DNA, the CDR3 is TGTGCCAGCATCGCCCCCGGGACTCTGGGCGGTGAGCAGTTCTTC. Translating gives CASIAPGTLGGEQFF. The genes are TRBV7-9 and TRBJ2-1, with D perhaps matching TRBD2 (6 bases). V was trimmed by 7 bases and J by 9 bases, leaving 22 bases between them. The CDR3 spans 15 residues. Germline values: CDR1 SEHNR, CDR2 FQNEAQ (reference sequence).

A few counts support this clone. This chain joins TRBV4-1 and TRBJ2-1; 11 positions agree with TRBD2. CDR1 and CDR2 (germline): MGHRA, YSYEKL. The CDR3 spans 17 residues. The junction had 8 bases not matched to a gene; V was cut back by 1 base and J by 6 bases. The CDR3 spells CASSQGRLAGKGNEQFF. The CDR3 region has the DNA TGCGCCAGCAGCCAAGGTCGACTAGCGGGGAAGGGCAATGAGCAGTTCTTC.

The rearrangement joins TRBV28 to TRBJ1-4; D not certain. The germline V gene encodes CDR1 MDHEN and CDR2 SYDVKM. This CDR3 contains 13 residues. V lost 2 bases to trimming and J lost 6 bases, with 7 bases between them. CDR3 bases: TGTGCCAGCAGTTTAAGTCAGGATGAAAAACTGTTTTTT. Its translation is CASSLSQDEKLFF.